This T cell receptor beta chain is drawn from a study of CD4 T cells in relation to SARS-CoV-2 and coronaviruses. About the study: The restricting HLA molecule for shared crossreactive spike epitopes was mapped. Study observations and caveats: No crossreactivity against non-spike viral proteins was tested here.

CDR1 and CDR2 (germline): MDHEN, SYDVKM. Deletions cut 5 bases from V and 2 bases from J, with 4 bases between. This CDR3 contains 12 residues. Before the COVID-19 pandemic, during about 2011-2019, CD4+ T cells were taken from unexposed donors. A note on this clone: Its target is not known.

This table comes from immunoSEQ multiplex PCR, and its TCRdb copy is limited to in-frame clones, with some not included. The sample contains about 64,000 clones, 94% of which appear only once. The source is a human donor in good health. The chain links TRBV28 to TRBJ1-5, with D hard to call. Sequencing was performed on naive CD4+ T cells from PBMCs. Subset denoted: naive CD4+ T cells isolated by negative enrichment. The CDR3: CASSGGNQPQHF. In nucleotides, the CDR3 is TGTGCCAGCAGTGGGGGCAATCAGCCCCAGCATTTT.